One and the same sample provided the 20 T cell receptor beta chains below, sequenced in a study of blood T cell repertoires in COVID-19 (TCRdb year 2020). Library preparation was by the immunoSEQ multiplex PCR assay. The table was pulled from immuneACCESS by TCRdb, which kept in-frame rearrangements only. Such tables lose some clones; where checked, under half of the loss comes from unresolved V genes, and the rest has no known cause. The sample contains about 61,000 clones, 65% to 80% of them found a single time. The ten most abundant clones make up roughly 6% of the sample. Sequencing was carried out using peripheral blood. The receptors were sampled from a woman aged 70-85 years with acute or convalescent COVID-19.

This clone has only a few counts. The chain uses TRBV27 and TRBJ1-2; 10 bases agree with TRBD1. Germline CDR1 and CDR2: MNHEY and SMNVEV (reference sequence). V lost 3 bases and J lost 7; bases outside the gene matches: 5. This CDR3 is 14 amino acids long. The CDR3 DNA reads TGTGCCAGCAGTTTCCGGGACAGGGGAGGTGGCTACACCTTC. Its translation is CASSFRDRGGGYTF.

This clone was recorded a few times. The rearrangement uses TRBV11-3 and TRBJ1-2; TRBD1 agrees at 8 bases. Losses at the gene ends were 6 bases for V and 8 bases for J; bases not matched to a gene: 8. Per the germline V gene, CDR1 is SGHNT and CDR2 is YENEEA. The CDR3 has 13 amino acids. The CDR3 region is CASSVQGGRGYTF. As DNA, the CDR3 is TGTGCCAGCAGTGTACAGGGGGGACGAGGCTACACCTTC. The full variable domain, rest sourced from reference TRBV11-3 and TRBJ1-2, is EAGVVQSPRYKIIEKKQPVAFWCNPISGHNTLYWYLQNLGQGPELLIRYENEEAVDDSQLPKDRFSAERLKGVDSTLKIQPAELGDSAVYLCASSVQGGRGYTFGSGTRLTVV.

V and J are TRBV4-2 and TRBJ2-7; a weak D match, TRBD1 (6 bases). The V gene's germline CDR1 is LGHNA and CDR2 YNFKEQ. The CDR3 has 17 residues. Trimming took off 0 bases at V and 7 bases at J, with 22 bases between the two ends. CDR3 residues: CASSQDPQGSGASEQYF. The DNA of the CDR3 is TGTGCCAGCAGCCAAGATCCCCAGGGGTCAGGTGCTAGTGAGCAGTACTTC.

This clone occurred a few times. The chain couples TRBV3-1 (or the pseudogene TRBV3-2) to TRBJ2-7; perhaps TRBD2 as D (5 bases). Germline V gene sequence: CDR1 LGHDT, CDR2 YNNKEL (reference sequence). The CDR3 runs 13 residues. The V end lost 4 bases, the J end lost 6 bases, and 13 bases lay between the germline ends. CDR3: CASSRNSGGEQYF. Written as DNA, the CDR3 is TGTGCCAGCAGCCGAAACTCCGGAGGCGAGCAGTACTTC.

V and J are TRBV5-8 and TRBJ1-5; the D gene is possibly TRBD1 (5 bases). The germline gives CDR1 SGHTS, CDR2 YDEGEE. This CDR3 has 15 amino acids. V gave up 1 base and J gave up 7 bases, with 15 bases separating them. The CDR3, as DNA: TGTGCCAGCAGCTTGCCTGGGGGGAGAGGGCAGCCCCAGCATTTT. Its translation: CASSLPGGRGQPQHF.

The chain couples TRBV3-1 (or the pseudogene TRBV3-2) to TRBJ1-5; tentatively, D is TRBD1 (5 bases). V lost 3 bases to trimming and J lost 4 bases, with 16 bases between them. Germline-derived CDR1 and CDR2 are LGHDT and YNNKEL (reference sequence). The CDR3 is made up of 16 amino acids. The CDR3: CASSQDAGRGNQPQHF. CDR3 nucleotide sequence: TGTGCCAGCAGCCAGGACGCGGGACGGGGGAATCAGCCCCAGCATTTT.

This rearrangement joins TRBV5-6 to TRBJ1-2; D gene unclear. The CDR3 spans 15 residues. Trimming pared 3 bases from V and 2 bases from J, leaving 14 bases between. Looked up from germline, CDR1 is SGHDT and CDR2 is YYEEEE. CDR3 in amino acids: CASSWGGSRNYGYTF. In DNA form, the CDR3 reads TGTGCCAGCAGCTGGGGAGGCAGCCGAAACTATGGCTACACCTTC.

The J gene is TRBJ1-5, the V gene TRBV7-9; 11 bases fit TRBD1. The germline CDR1 and CDR2 sequences are SEHNR and FQNEAQ (reference sequence). The V gene end was trimmed by 1 base and the J gene end by 4 bases; junction bases not matched to a gene: 3. The CDR3 sequence is 16 residues long. The CDR3 is CASSLGGTGGNQPQHF. Here the CDR3 DNA reads TGTGCCAGCAGCTTAGGAGGGACAGGGGGGAATCAGCCCCAGCATTTT.

The V call is TRBV7-5, the J call TRBJ2-3; the listed D gene, TRBD1, was not tested against the DNA. TRBV7-5 is assigned pseudogene status. The CDR3 runs to 10 residues. The CDR3 DNA sequence: TGTGTCAGAAGCTCCAATACGCAGTATTTT. Translated: CVRSSNTQYF.

The rearrangement joins TRBV14 to TRBJ1-2; D uncertain. V lost 11 bases and J 1 base, leaving 11 bases between the germline ends. The CDR3 is made up of 12 amino acids. Germline V gene sequence: CDR1 SGHDN, CDR2 FVKESK. CDR3: CACYRSNYGYTF. In DNA, the CDR3 is TGTGCCTGCTATAGGAGTAACTATGGCTACACCTTC.

The chain carries TRBV11-3 and TRBJ1-5; 7 bases align to TRBD1. Unmatched junction bases numbered 8, after V lost 5 bases and J lost 4 bases. CDR3 length: 15 residues. Germline-derived CDR1 and CDR2 are SGHNT and YENEEA. CDR3 residues: CASSITGQYNQPQHF. DNA for the CDR3: TGTGCCAGCAGCATCACGGGACAGTATAATCAGCCCCAGCATTTT. Drawing the rest from reference TRBV11-3 and TRBJ1-5, the complete variable domain is EAGVVQSPRYKIIEKKQPVAFWCNPISGHNTLYWYLQNLGQGPELLIRYENEEAVDDSQLPKDRFSAERLKGVDSTLKIQPAELGDSAVYLCASSITGQYNQPQHFGDGTRLSIL.

The gene calls are TRBV12-5 and TRBJ2-3; 8 bases are a match to TRBD1. With 2 bases clipped from V and 0 bases from J, the junction kept 7 bases outside the gene matches. This CDR3 region has 17 residues. The V gene's germline CDR1 is LGHNT and CDR2 FRNRAP. The CDR3 is CASGLRAGGWSTDTQYF. CDR3 in DNA: TGTGCTAGTGGTTTGAGAGCAGGGGGCTGGAGCACAGATACGCAGTATTTT.

This clone was counted a single time. V gene TRBV7-9 combines with J gene TRBJ2-3; 10 bases match TRBD2. This CDR3 is built from 14 residues. The germline CDR1 and CDR2 sequences are SEHNR and FQNEAQ (reference sequence). The trim removed 6 bases at V and 3 bases at J, leaving 3 bases unmatched. CDR3 sequence: CASRWTSGTDTQYF. CDR3 DNA sequence: TGTGCCAGCAGATGGACTAGCGGTACAGATACGCAGTATTTT.

This chain uses TRBV11-3 with TRBJ2-7, with D tentatively TRBD1 (6 bases). This CDR3 region has 13 residues. The V end was cut by 8 bases, the J end by 3 bases, with 14 bases between. Germline V CDR1 and CDR2: SGHNT, YENEEA. The CDR3 region is CASSLGRGYEQYF. CDR3 bases: TGTGCCAGCTCTCTAGGCAGGGGCTACGAGCAGTACTTC.

The genes are TRBV14 and TRBJ2-3, with 8 bases aligning to TRBD2. The CDR3 consists of 16 residues. Trimming removed 0 bases from V and 6 bases from J; junction bases left unmatched: 8. Germline V gene sequence: CDR1 SGHDN, CDR2 FVKESK. This CDR3 is CASSQDPGLGLDTQYF. The CDR3 bases are TGTGCCAGCAGCCAAGATCCGGGACTAGGGCTCGATACGCAGTATTTT.

This clone was counted between two and nine times. The chain's CDR3 is CAISPGGVNTEAFF. The DNA for the CDR3 is TGTGCCATCTCCCCGGGGGGGGTGAACACTGAAGCTTTCTTT. The rearrangement uses TRBV10-3 and TRBJ1-1, with D possibly matching TRBD1 (5 bases). Looked up from germline, CDR1 is ENHRY and CDR2 is SYGVKD. V was clipped by 8 bases and J by 0 bases, with 13 bases between them. The CDR3 runs to 14 residues.

Only a few counts were recorded for this clone. V and J are TRBV9 and TRBJ2-1, with 12 bases lining up with TRBD1. The length of the CDR3 is 15 residues. Germline lookup yields CDR1 SGDLS and CDR2 YYNGEE. V lost 4 bases to trimming and J lost 9 bases; unmatched junction nucleotides: 8. CDR3 sequence: CASSPGDRGLGEQFF. The CDR3 region has the DNA TGTGCCAGCAGCCCAGGGGACAGGGGGCTAGGTGAGCAGTTCTTC.

This chain joins TRBV2 and TRBJ1-2; D perhaps matches TRBD1 (5 bases). The germline V gene encodes CDR1 SNHLY and CDR2 FYNNEI. This CDR3 comprises 15 residues. Trimming cost V 3 bases and J 8 bases, with 19 bases left between them. Written as DNA, the CDR3 is TGTGCCAGCAGTGAGGGGCCGTACGATAGGGGAGGCTACACCTTC. It yields the protein CASSEGPYDRGGYTF.

Concerning this clone itself: This CDR3 is also generated by other DNA sequences in the sample. V gene TRBV2 combines with J gene TRBJ1-4, with TRBD1 identical over 9 bases. V was clipped by 6 bases and J by 7 bases; unmatched bases: 6. Per the germline V gene, CDR1 is SNHLY and CDR2 is FYNNEI. The CDR3 consists of 14 residues. Here the CDR3 reads CASRTGTGSEKLFF. The CDR3 DNA reads as TGTGCCAGCAGAACCGGGACAGGGAGTGAAAAACTGTTTTTT.

The V call is TRBV4-1, the J call TRBJ1-1, with D possibly matching TRBD1 (6 bases). The V end lost 2 bases, the J end lost 5 bases, and 27 bases lay between the germline ends. Germline V gene lookup returns CDR1 MGHRA and CDR2 YSYEKL. This CDR3 contains 19 residues. For the CDR3, the DNA is TGCGCCAGCAGCCAAACCCCTCACCGAAGGGGGTGGGGGGGGACTGAAGCTTTCTTT. The encoded protein is CASSQTPHRRGWGGTEAFF.